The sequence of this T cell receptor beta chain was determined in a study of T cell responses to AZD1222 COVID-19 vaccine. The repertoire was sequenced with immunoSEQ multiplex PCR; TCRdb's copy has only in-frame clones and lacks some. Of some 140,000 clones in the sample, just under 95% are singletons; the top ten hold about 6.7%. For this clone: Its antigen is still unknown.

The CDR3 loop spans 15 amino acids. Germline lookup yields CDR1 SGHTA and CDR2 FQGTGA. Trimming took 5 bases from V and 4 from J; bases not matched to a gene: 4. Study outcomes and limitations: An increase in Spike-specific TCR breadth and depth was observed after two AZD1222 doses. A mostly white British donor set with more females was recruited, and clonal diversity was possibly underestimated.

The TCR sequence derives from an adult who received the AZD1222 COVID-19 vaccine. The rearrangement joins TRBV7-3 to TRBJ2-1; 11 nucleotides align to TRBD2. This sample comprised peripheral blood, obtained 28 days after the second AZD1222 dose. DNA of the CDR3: TGTGCCAGCAGCCCAGGGACTAGCGGATACAATGAGCAGTTCTTC. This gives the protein CASSPGTSGYNEQFF.